This T cell receptor beta chain emerged from a study of metastatic and nonmetastatic thyroid tumors. Every patient was untreated before thyroid surgery. This clone has more than one count but fewer than ten. A much larger clone differs by one base, so this may be a read error. Trimming stripped 7 bases from V and 2 bases from J, with 14 bases between. Germline assignment: CDR1 MNHNS and CDR2 SASEGT. The CDR3 runs 14 residues. From the PCR reads, TCRdb re-called clones with MiXCR. Of around 36,000 clones in the sample, about 29% are singletons; the top ten hold 7.8%. Sequenced sample: blood. The gene calls are TRBV6-1 and TRBJ2-5, with a weak D call TRBD1 (6 bases). The source is a female donor with papillary thyroid cancer or a benign thyroid nodule (not recorded which). Some clones in this sample may be carry-over from other donors' samples. CDR3 nucleotide sequence: TGTGCCAGCATCCCAGGACAGACTCAAGAGACCCAGTACTTC. This gives the protein CASIPGQTQETQYF.